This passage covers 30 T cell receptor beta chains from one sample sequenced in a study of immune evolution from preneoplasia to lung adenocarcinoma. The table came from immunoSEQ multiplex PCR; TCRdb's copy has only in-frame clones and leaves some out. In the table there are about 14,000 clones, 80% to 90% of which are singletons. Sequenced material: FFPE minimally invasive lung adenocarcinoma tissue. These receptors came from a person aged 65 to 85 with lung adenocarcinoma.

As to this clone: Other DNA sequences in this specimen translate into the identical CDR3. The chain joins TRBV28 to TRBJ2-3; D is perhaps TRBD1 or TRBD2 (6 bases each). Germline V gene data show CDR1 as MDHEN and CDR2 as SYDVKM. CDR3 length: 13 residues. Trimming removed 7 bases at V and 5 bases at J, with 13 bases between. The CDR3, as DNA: TGTGCCAGCACTTCCGGGGGCAGAGATACGCAGTATTTT. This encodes CASTSGGRDTQYF.

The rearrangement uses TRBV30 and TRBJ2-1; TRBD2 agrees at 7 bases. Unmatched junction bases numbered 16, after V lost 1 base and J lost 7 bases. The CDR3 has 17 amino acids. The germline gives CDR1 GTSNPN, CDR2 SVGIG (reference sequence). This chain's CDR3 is CAWSESSGVRFMNEQFF. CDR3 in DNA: TGTGCCTGGAGTGAATCAAGCGGGGTTCGCTTTATGAATGAGCAGTTCTTC.

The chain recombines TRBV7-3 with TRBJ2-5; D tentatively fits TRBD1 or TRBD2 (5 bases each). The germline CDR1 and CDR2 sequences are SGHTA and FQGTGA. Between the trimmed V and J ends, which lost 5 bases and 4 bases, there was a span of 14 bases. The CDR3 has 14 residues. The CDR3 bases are TGTGCCAGCAGCCCGGGACCGCCTCCAGAGACCCAGTACTTC. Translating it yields CASSPGPPPETQYF.

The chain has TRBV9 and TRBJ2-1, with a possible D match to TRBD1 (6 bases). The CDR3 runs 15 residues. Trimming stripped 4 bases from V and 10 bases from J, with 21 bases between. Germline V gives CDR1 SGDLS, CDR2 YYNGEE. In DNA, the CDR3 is TGTGCCAGCAGCCCTAGGCAGGGGCGCGAAGTCGAGCAGTTCTTC. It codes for CASSPRQGREVEQFF.

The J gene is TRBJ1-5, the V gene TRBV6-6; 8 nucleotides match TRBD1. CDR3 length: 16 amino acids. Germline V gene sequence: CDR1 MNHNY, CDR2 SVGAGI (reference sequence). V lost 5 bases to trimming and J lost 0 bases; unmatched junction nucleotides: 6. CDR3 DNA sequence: TGTGCCAGCAGTCAGGGGACAGGTTATAGCAATCAGCCCCAGCATTTT. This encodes CASSQGTGYSNQPQHF.

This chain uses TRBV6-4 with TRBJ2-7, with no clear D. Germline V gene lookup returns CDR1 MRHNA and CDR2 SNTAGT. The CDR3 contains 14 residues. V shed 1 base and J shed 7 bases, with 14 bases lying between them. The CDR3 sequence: CASSDFEDAKEQYF. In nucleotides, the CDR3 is TGTGCCAGCAGTGACTTCGAGGACGCTAAAGAGCAGTACTTC.

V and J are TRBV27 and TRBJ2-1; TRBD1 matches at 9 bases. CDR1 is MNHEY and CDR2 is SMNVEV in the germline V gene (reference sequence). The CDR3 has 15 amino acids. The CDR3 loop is CITSTQGASYNEQFF. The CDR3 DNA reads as TGTATCACCAGCACACAGGGGGCTAGCTACAATGAGCAGTTCTTC.

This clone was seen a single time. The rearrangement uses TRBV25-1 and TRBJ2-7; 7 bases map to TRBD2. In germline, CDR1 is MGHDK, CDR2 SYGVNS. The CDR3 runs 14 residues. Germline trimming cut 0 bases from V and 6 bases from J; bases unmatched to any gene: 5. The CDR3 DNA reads TGTGCCAGCAGTGAATACGGGGGGAAAGGCGAGCAGTACTTC. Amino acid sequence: CASSEYGGKGEQYF.

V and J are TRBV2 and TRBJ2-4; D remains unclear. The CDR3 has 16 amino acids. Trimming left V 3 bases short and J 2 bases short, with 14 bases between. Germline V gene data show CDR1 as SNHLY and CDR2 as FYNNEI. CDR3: CASSDNSAWTKNIQYF. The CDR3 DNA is TGTGCCAGCAGTGATAACTCCGCCTGGACCAAAAACATTCAGTACTTC.

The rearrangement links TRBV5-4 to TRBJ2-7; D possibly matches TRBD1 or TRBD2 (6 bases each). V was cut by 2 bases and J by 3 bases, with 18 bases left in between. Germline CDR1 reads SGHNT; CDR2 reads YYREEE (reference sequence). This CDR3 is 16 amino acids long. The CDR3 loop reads CASSFVGGMSLYEQYF. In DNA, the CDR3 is TGTGCCAGCAGCTTTGTAGGGGGGATGTCACTCTACGAGCAGTACTTC.

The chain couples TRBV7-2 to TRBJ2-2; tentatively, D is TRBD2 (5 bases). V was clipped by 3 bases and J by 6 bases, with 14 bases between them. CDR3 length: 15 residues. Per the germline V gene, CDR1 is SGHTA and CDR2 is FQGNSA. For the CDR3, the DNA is TGTGCCAGCAGCTTTTCGCTCGGGGTGGCCGGGGAGCTGTTTTTT. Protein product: CASSFSLGVAGELFF.

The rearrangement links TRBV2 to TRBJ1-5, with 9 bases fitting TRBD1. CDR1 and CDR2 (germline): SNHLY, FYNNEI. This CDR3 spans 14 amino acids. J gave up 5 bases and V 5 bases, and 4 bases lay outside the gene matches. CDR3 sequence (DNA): TGTGCCAGCAGTCGACAGGGGGGGGATCAGCCCCAGCATTTT. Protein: CASSRQGGDQPQHF. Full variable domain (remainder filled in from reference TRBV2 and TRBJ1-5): EPEVTQTPSHQVTQMGQEVILRCVPISNHLYFYWYRQILGQKVEFLVSFYNNEISEKSEIFDDQFSVERPDGSNFTLKIRSTKLEDSAMYFCASSRQGGDQPQHFGDGTRLSIL.

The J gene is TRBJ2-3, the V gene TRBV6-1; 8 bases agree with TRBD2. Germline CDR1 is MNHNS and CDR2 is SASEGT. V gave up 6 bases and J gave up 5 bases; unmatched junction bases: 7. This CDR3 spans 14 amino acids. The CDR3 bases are TGTGCCAGCAGCAATAGCGGGGTGGTAGATACGCAGTATTTT. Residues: CASSNSGVVDTQYF.

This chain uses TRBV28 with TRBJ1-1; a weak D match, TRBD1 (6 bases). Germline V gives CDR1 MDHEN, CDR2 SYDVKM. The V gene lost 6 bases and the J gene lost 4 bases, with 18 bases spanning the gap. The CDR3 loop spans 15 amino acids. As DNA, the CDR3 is TGTGCCAGCAGCTCGGGACACGGAGGTATCACTGAAGCTTTCTTT. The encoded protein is CASSSGHGGITEAFF.

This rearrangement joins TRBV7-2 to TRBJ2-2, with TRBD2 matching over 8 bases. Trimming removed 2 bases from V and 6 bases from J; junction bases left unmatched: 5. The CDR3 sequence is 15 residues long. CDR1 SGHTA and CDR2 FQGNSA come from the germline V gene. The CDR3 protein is CASSLSGSGAGELFF. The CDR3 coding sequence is TGTGCCAGCAGCTTATCGGGTAGCGGGGCCGGGGAGCTGTTTTTT.

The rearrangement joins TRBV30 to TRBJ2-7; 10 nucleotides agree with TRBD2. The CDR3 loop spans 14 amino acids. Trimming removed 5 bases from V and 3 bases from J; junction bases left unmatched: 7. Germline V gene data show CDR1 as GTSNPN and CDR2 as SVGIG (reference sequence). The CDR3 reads CAWGPGTSVYEQYF. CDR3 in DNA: TGTGCCTGGGGACCCGGGACTAGCGTCTACGAGCAGTACTTC.

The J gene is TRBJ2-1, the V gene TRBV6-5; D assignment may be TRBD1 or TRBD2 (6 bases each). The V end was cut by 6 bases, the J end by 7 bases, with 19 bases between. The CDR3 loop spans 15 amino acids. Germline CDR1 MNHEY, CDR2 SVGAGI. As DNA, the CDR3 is TGTGCCAGCAGCCCCGATTTAGGGGGGAATAATGAGCAGTTCTTC. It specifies CASSPDLGGNNEQFF.

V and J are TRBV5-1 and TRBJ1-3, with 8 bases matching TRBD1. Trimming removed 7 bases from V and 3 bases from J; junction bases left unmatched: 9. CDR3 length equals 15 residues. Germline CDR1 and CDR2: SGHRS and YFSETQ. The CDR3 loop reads CASAPGQEYGNTIYF. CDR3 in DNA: TGCGCCAGCGCACCGGGACAGGAATATGGAAACACCATATATTTT. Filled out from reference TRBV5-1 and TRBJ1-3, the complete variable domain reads KAGVTQTPRYLIKTRGQQVTLSCSPISGHRSVSWYQQTPGQGLQFLFEYFSETQRNKGNFPGRFSGRQFSNSRSEMNVSTLELGDSALYLCASAPGQEYGNTIYFGEGSWLTVV.

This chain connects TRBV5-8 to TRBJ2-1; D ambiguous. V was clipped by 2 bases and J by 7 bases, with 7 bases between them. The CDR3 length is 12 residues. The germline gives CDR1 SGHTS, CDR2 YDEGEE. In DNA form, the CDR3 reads TGTGCCAGCAGCTTAACGAATAATGAGCAGTTCTTC. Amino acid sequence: CASSLTNNEQFF.

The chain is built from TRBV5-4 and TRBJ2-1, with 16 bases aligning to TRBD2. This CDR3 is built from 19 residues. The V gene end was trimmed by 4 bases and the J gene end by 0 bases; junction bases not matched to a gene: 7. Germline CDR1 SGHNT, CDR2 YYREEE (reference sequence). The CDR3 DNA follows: TGTGCCAGCAGCCAACAGGGACTAGCGGGAGGGAGCTCCTACAATGAGCAGTTCTTC. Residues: CASSQQGLAGGSSYNEQFF.

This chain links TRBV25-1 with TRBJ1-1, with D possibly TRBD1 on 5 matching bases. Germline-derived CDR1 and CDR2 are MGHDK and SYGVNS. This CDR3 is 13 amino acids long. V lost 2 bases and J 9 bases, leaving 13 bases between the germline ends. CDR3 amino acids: CASSEGGGRKAFF. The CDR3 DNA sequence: TGTGCCAGCAGTGAAGGGGGGGGAAGGAAAGCTTTCTTT.

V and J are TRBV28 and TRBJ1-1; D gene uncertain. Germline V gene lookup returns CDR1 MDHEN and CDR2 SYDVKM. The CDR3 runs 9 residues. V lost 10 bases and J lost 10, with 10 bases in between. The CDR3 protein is CAIGALAFF. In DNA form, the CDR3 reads TGTGCCATCGGCGCTCTAGCTTTCTTT.

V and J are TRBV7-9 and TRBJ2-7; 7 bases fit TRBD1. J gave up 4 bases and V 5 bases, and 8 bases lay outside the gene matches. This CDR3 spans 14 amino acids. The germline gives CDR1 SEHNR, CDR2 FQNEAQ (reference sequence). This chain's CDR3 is CASSPTGQLYEQYF. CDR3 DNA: TGTGCCAGCAGCCCCACGGGACAGTTGTACGAGCAGTACTTC.

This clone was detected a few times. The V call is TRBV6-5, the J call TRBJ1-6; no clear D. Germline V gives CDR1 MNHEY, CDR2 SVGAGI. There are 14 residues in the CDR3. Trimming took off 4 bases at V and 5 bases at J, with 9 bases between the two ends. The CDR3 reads CASSSPGDNSPLHF. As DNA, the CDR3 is TGTGCCAGCAGTTCCCCGGGAGATAATTCACCCCTCCACTTT.

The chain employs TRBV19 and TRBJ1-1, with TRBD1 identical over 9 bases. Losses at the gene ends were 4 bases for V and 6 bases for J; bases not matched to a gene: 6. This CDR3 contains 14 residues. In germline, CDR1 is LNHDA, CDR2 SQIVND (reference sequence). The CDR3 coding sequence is TGTGCCAGTAGTACCCGGGACAGGGTAGCTGAAGCTTTCTTT. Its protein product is CASSTRDRVAEAFF.

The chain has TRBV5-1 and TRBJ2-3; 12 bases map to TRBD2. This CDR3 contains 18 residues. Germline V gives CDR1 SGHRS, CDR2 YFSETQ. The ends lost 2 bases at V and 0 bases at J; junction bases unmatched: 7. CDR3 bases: TGCGCCAGCAGCTTACTAGCGGGGGGCCTTCTTAGCACAGATACGCAGTATTTT. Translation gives CASSLLAGGLLSTDTQYF.

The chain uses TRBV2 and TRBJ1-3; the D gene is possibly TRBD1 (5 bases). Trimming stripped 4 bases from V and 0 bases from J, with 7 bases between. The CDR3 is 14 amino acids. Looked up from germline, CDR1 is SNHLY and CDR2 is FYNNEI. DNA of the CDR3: TGTGCCAGCAGTGGGGGCCTCTCTGGAAACACCATATATTTT. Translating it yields CASSGGLSGNTIYF.

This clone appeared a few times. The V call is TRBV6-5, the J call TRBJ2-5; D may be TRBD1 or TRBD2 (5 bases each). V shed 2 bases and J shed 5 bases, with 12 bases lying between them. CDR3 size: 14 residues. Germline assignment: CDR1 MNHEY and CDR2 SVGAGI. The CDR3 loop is CASSYVSGDETQYF. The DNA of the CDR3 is TGTGCCAGCAGTTACGTTTCCGGGGACGAGACCCAGTACTTC.

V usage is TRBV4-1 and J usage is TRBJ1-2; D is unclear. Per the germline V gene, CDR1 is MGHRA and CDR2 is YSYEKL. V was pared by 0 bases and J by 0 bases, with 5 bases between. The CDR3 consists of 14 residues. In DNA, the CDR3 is TGCGCCAGCAGCCAAGATCAGACTAACTATGGCTACACCTTC. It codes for CASSQDQTNYGYTF.

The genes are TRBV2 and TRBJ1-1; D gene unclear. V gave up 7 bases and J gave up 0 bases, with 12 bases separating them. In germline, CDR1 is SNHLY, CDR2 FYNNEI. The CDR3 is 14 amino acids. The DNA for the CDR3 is TGTGCCAGCACCGAAAAGGGAGTGAACACTGAAGCTTTCTTT. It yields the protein CASTEKGVNTEAFF.